This is a list of T cell receptor beta chains from one sample in a study of OX40 agonist ivuxolimab in advanced cancers. The data were produced by immunoSEQ multiplex PCR, yet TCRdb's version contains in-frame clones alone and is incomplete. Here the sample spans fewer than 30,000 clones, roughly 90% being singletons. Sequencing used CD4+ or CD8+ T cells sorted from blood, obtained in a trial of the OX40 agonist ivuxolimab. The receptor set was obtained from an adult with an advanced solid tumor such as melanoma, head and neck, liver or kidney cancer. Both conserved end residues are part of each CDR3. The D gene is left open where the match is weak. The listing skips clone size in some rows; elsewhere it reads once, few, many or a size class.

abundance: medium-sized
d_gene: .
len: 11
j_gene: TRBJ2-7
v_gene: TRBV4-1
CDR3aa: CASSPGYEQYF
CDR3nt: TGCGCCAGCAGCCCCGGGTACGAGCAGTACTTC

abundance: .
d_gene: .
len: 11
j_gene: TRBJ2-7
v_gene: TRBV28
CDR3aa: CASGRDYEQYF
CDR3nt: TGTGCCAGCGGCCGGGACTACGAGCAGTACTTC

abundance: .
d_gene: .
len: 11
j_gene: TRBJ1-5
v_gene: TRBV20-1
CDR3aa: CSASWDGPQHF
CDR3nt: TGCAGTGCTAGTTGGGATGGGCCCCAGCATTTT

abundance: .
d_gene: .
len: 15
j_gene: TRBJ1-5
v_gene: TRBV27
CDR3aa: CASSTRPYSNQPQHF
CDR3nt: TGTGCCAGCAGTACTAGACCTTATAGCAATCAGCCCCAGCATTTT

abundance: .
d_gene: .
len: 15
j_gene: TRBJ2-7
v_gene: TRBV19
CDR3aa: CASSIFRGETYEQYF
CDR3nt: TGTGCCAGTAGTATATTCAGGGGCGAAACCTACGAGCAGTACTTC

abundance: .
d_gene: TRBD2
len: 16
j_gene: TRBJ2-5
v_gene: TRBV5-1
CDR3aa: CASSSDLSGRRETQYF
CDR3nt: TGCGCCAGCAGCTCGGACCTTAGCGGGAGGAGGGAGACCCAGTACTTC

abundance: .
d_gene: .
len: 16
j_gene: TRBJ2-7
v_gene: TRBV9
CDR3aa: CASSVSLGDTKYEQYF
CDR3nt: TGTGCCAGCAGCGTCAGCTTGGGGGACACCAAATACGAGCAGTACTTC

abundance: .
d_gene: TRBD2
len: 15
j_gene: TRBJ2-1
v_gene: TRBV28
CDR3aa: CASTSPTSGRNEQFF
CDR3nt: TGTGCCAGCACCTCCCCAACTAGCGGGAGAAATGAGCAGTTCTTC

abundance: .
d_gene: TRBD2
len: 18
j_gene: TRBJ2-5
v_gene: TRBV28
CDR3aa: CASREGLAGGPVRETQYF
CDR3nt: TGTGCCAGCAGGGAAGGACTAGCGGGAGGGCCTGTGCGGGAGACCCAGTACTTC

abundance: .
d_gene: .
len: 15
j_gene: TRBJ2-7
v_gene: TRBV7-9
CDR3aa: CASSLWSGGSYEQYF
CDR3nt: TGTGCCAGCAGCTTATGGTCTGGCGGCTCCTACGAGCAGTACTTC

abundance: .
d_gene: .
len: 14
j_gene: TRBJ1-5
v_gene: TRBV2
CDR3aa: CASTDWVSNQPQHF
CDR3nt: TGTGCCAGCACCGACTGGGTTAGCAATCAGCCCCAGCATTTT

abundance: once
d_gene: .
len: 14
j_gene: TRBJ1-4
v_gene: TRBV7-9
CDR3aa: CASSHDRSNEKLFF
CDR3nt: TGTGCCAGCAGCCATGACAGATCTAATGAAAAACTGTTTTTT

abundance: .
d_gene: .
len: 16
j_gene: TRBJ2-1
v_gene: TRBV7-7
CDR3aa: CASSLDPMSSYNEQFF
CDR3nt: TGTGCTAGCAGCCTCGACCCCATGAGCTCCTACAATGAGCAGTTCTTC

abundance: once
d_gene: TRBD2
len: 15
j_gene: TRBJ2-3
v_gene: TRBV4-2
CDR3aa: CASSQEGLAGGARDF
CDR3nt: TGTGCCAGCAGCCAAGAGGGACTAGCGGGGGGGGCCCGGGATTTT

abundance: once
d_gene: .
len: 15
j_gene: TRBJ2-7
v_gene: TRBV15
CDR3aa: CATSRDLGLRYEQYF
CDR3nt: TGTGCCACCAGCAGAGATCTAGGGCTTCGCTACGAGCAGTACTTC

abundance: .
d_gene: TRBD2
len: 14
j_gene: TRBJ2-1
v_gene: TRBV6-5
CDR3aa: CASSVAGTYNEQFF
CDR3nt: TGTGCCAGCAGCGTAGCGGGGACTTACAATGAGCAGTTCTTC

abundance: .
d_gene: TRBD1
len: 17
j_gene: TRBJ2-5
v_gene: TRBV7-9
CDR3aa: CASSPTLDRGVKETQYF
CDR3nt: TGTGCCAGCAGCCCAACCTTGGACAGGGGAGTGAAAGAGACCCAGTACTTC

abundance: .
d_gene: .
len: 13
j_gene: TRBJ2-7
v_gene: TRBV2
CDR3aa: CASRPRFSYEQYF
CDR3nt: TGTGCCAGCAGGCCCAGGTTCTCCTACGAGCAGTACTTC

abundance: .
d_gene: .
len: 13
j_gene: TRBJ2-4
v_gene: TRBV9
CDR3aa: CASSAGTTNIQYF
CDR3nt: TGTGCCAGCAGCGCCGGGACCACAAACATTCAGTACTTC

abundance: once
d_gene: .
len: 15
j_gene: TRBJ2-2
v_gene: TRBV9
CDR3aa: CASSVGTMDTGELFF
CDR3nt: TGTGCCAGCAGCGTAGGGACTATGGACACCGGGGAGCTGTTTTTT

abundance: .
d_gene: TRBD2
len: 17
j_gene: TRBJ2-1
v_gene: TRBV4-1
CDR3aa: CASSQDGGVAGDNEQFF
CDR3nt: TGCGCCAGCAGCCAAGATGGGGGGGTAGCGGGAGACAATGAGCAGTTCTTC

abundance: .
d_gene: .
len: 16
j_gene: TRBJ1-1
v_gene: TRBV19
CDR3aa: CASSIWGDILNTEAFF
CDR3nt: TGTGCCAGTAGTATTTGGGGGGACATTTTGAACACTGAAGCTTTCTTT

abundance: .
d_gene: .
len: 14
j_gene: TRBJ2-4
v_gene: TRBV21-1
CDR3aa: CASSTGPRGNIQYF
CDR3nt: TGTGCCAGCAGCACCGGGCCCCGGGGAAACATTCAGTACTTC

abundance: once
d_gene: TRBD2
len: 13
j_gene: TRBJ2-5
v_gene: TRBV7-9
CDR3aa: CASSPGLADQGYF
CDR3nt: TGTGCCAGCAGTCCAGGACTAGCCGACCAAGGATACTTC

abundance: .
d_gene: TRBD2
len: 15
j_gene: TRBJ2-7
v_gene: TRBV9
CDR3aa: CASSKGASGGDEQYF
CDR3nt: TGTGCCAGCAGCAAAGGGGCTAGCGGGGGTGACGAGCAGTACTTC

abundance: .
d_gene: TRBD1
len: 17
j_gene: TRBJ2-7
v_gene: TRBV10-3
CDR3aa: CAISESKGTGISYEQYF
CDR3nt: TGTGCCATCAGTGAGTCGAAAGGGACAGGGATTTCCTACGAGCAGTACTTC

abundance: .
d_gene: .
len: 13
j_gene: TRBJ2-2
v_gene: TRBV6-5
CDR3aa: CASSYGRAGELFF
CDR3nt: TGTGCCAGCAGTTACGGTCGAGCCGGGGAGCTGTTTTTT

abundance: .
d_gene: TRBD2
len: 16
j_gene: TRBJ2-3
v_gene: TRBV9
CDR3aa: CASSVEASGGGDTQYF
CDR3nt: TGTGCCAGCAGCGTAGAGGCTAGCGGGGGTGGAGATACGCAGTATTTT

abundance: .
d_gene: TRBD2
len: 16
j_gene: TRBJ2-2
v_gene: TRBV19
CDR3aa: CASTLTSGGLTGELFF
CDR3nt: TGTGCCAGTACCTTGACTAGCGGGGGCCTCACCGGGGAGCTGTTTTTT

abundance: few
d_gene: .
len: 14
j_gene: TRBJ1-5
v_gene: TRBV7-9
CDR3aa: CASSFVDSNQPQHF
CDR3nt: TGTGCCAGCAGCTTCGTTGATAGCAATCAGCCCCAGCATTTT

abundance: .
d_gene: .
len: 13
j_gene: TRBJ2-2
v_gene: TRBV7-9
CDR3aa: CASSLSETGELFF
CDR3nt: TGTGCCAGCAGCTTATCAGAGACCGGGGAGCTGTTTTTT

abundance: .
d_gene: .
len: 13
j_gene: TRBJ1-3
v_gene: TRBV7-9
CDR3aa: CASPSDSGNTIYF
CDR3nt: TGTGCCAGCCCCAGTGACTCTGGAAACACCATATATTTT

abundance: .
d_gene: TRBD2
len: 15
j_gene: TRBJ2-7
v_gene: TRBV29-1
CDR3aa: CSVDMGRELKYEQYF
CDR3nt: TGCAGCGTTGATATGGGGCGGGAGTTGAAATACGAGCAGTACTTC

abundance: .
d_gene: .
len: 12
j_gene: TRBJ1-1
v_gene: TRBV7-6
CDR3aa: CASSLAGSEAFF
CDR3nt: TGTGCCAGCAGCTTAGCGGGGAGTGAAGCTTTCTTT

abundance: .
d_gene: TRBD2
len: 13
j_gene: TRBJ2-7
v_gene: TRBV29-1
CDR3aa: CSVGLAEAAEQYF
CDR3nt: TGCAGCGTGGGACTAGCGGAGGCTGCCGAGCAGTACTTC

abundance: .
d_gene: .
len: 15
j_gene: TRBJ2-7
v_gene: TRBV4-1
CDR3aa: CASSQFVPISYEQYF
CDR3nt: TGCGCCAGCAGCCAATTTGTGCCCATCTCCTACGAGCAGTACTTC

abundance: once
d_gene: .
len: 12
j_gene: TRBJ2-2
v_gene: TRBV7-9
CDR3aa: CASSPGFTELFF
CDR3nt: TGTGCCAGCAGCCCGGGTTTCACCGAGCTGTTTTTT

abundance: .
d_gene: TRBD1
len: 12
j_gene: TRBJ2-7
v_gene: TRBV7-9
CDR3aa: CASSWDSYEQYF
CDR3nt: TGTGCCAGCAGCTGGGACAGCTACGAGCAGTACTTC

abundance: .
d_gene: .
len: 14
j_gene: TRBJ2-3
v_gene: TRBV27
CDR3aa: CASSSQGSWDTQYF
CDR3nt: TGTGCCAGCAGTTCACAGGGATCCTGGGATACGCAGTATTTT

abundance: .
d_gene: TRBD1
len: 15
j_gene: TRBJ2-7
v_gene: TRBV18
CDR3aa: CASSKGGQGTYEQYF
CDR3nt: TGTGCCAGCTCTAAAGGCGGACAGGGTACCTACGAGCAGTACTTC

abundance: .
d_gene: .
len: 11
j_gene: TRBJ2-5
v_gene: TRBV6-6
CDR3aa: CASSLGETQYF
CDR3nt: TGTGCCAGCAGCCTGGGAGAGACCCAGTACTTC

abundance: once
d_gene: TRBD2
len: 15
j_gene: TRBJ2-5
v_gene: TRBV6-1
CDR3aa: CASRELAGSGETQYF
CDR3nt: TGTGCCAGCAGAGAACTAGCGGGAAGCGGGGAGACCCAGTACTTC

abundance: .
d_gene: .
len: 13
j_gene: TRBJ1-2
v_gene: TRBV7-9
CDR3aa: CASSSQGIEGYTF
CDR3nt: TGTGCCAGCAGCTCCCAGGGGATAGAGGGCTACACCTTC

abundance: once
d_gene: TRBD1
len: 15
j_gene: TRBJ1-3
v_gene: TRBV5-6
CDR3aa: CASNLRQGRFNTIYF
CDR3nt: TGTGCCAGCAATCTTCGACAGGGAAGGTTTAACACCATATATTTT

abundance: .
d_gene: .
len: 15
j_gene: TRBJ2-7
v_gene: TRBV14
CDR3aa: CASSQGLGGTYEQYF
CDR3nt: TGTGCCAGCAGCCAAGGGTTAGGAGGTACCTACGAGCAGTACTTC

abundance: .
d_gene: .
len: 14
j_gene: TRBJ2-1
v_gene: TRBV5-4
CDR3aa: CASSLGGPYNEQFF
CDR3nt: TGTGCCAGCAGCTTGGGCGGTCCCTACAATGAGCAGTTCTTC

abundance: .
d_gene: .
len: 19
j_gene: TRBJ2-6
v_gene: TRBV7-3
CDR3aa: CASSPRLSTENSGANVLTF
CDR3nt: TGTGCCAGCAGCCCCCGCTTATCAACCGAGAACTCTGGGGCCAACGTCCTGACTTTC

abundance: .
d_gene: .
len: 15
j_gene: TRBJ2-5
v_gene: TRBV11-2
CDR3aa: CASSSYGLYQETQYF
CDR3nt: TGTGCCAGCAGCTCCTACGGTCTGTACCAAGAGACCCAGTACTTC

abundance: .
d_gene: TRBD2
len: 13
j_gene: TRBJ2-3
v_gene: TRBV28
CDR3aa: CASSPGLEDTQYF
CDR3nt: TGTGCCAGCAGTCCGGGACTAGAAGATACGCAGTATTTT

abundance: .
d_gene: TRBD2
len: 16
j_gene: TRBJ2-7
v_gene: TRBV28
CDR3aa: CASTGAGGYYGYEQYF
CDR3nt: TGTGCCAGCACTGGAGCGGGAGGCTATTACGGCTACGAGCAGTACTTC

abundance: .
d_gene: .
len: 9
j_gene: TRBJ2-5
v_gene: TRBV2
CDR3aa: CASSGPQYF
CDR3nt: TGTGCCAGCAGTGGCCCCCAGTACTTC

abundance: .
d_gene: .
len: 12
j_gene: TRBJ2-1
v_gene: TRBV7-9
CDR3aa: CASSLAQNEQFF
CDR3nt: TGTGCCAGCAGCTTAGCCCAGAATGAGCAGTTCTTC

abundance: .
d_gene: .
len: 14
j_gene: TRBJ2-7
v_gene: TRBV27
CDR3aa: CASSLGDSSNEQYF
CDR3nt: TGTGCCAGCAGTTTAGGGGACTCTAGCAACGAGCAGTACTTC

abundance: .
d_gene: .
len: 11
j_gene: TRBJ2-1
v_gene: TRBV6-1
CDR3aa: CASFTYNEQFF
CDR3nt: TGTGCCAGCTTTACCTACAATGAGCAGTTCTTC